This T cell receptor (beta chain) was observed in a study of CD8+ T cells in alopecia areata. Study information: Tofacitinib was taken orally by treated patients, and the dose was 5 to 10 mg twice daily.

A remark on this clone: Its matching antigen is unknown.

The authors extracted RNA and reverse transcribed it into cDNA as the sequencing template. Some clones are missing from TCRdb's copy, which holds only in-frame ones; the method was immunoSEQ multiplex PCR. The profile shows about 160,000 clones, just over 65% of them singletons. The treatment denotes: oral pan-JAK inhibitor, 5-10 mg twice daily. The germline V gene has CDR1 SNHLY and CDR2 FYNNEI. The V end lost 1 base, the J end lost 12 bases, and 22 bases lay between the germline ends. The CDR3 runs to 15 residues. Broader study findings: Normal scalp had lower clonality than lesional scalp, with alopecia totalis/universalis lesions showing this most strongly. Unlike in mice, where it was clearer, TCR sharing across patients was less clear, possibly HLA-related.

J is TRBJ2-7 and V is TRBV2; D unclear. This clonotype was sampled from a human donor with alopecia areata. The sample was CD4+ T cells sorted from blood, taken at week 4, from a patient treated with tofacitinib. The CDR3 sequence: CASSEVVLGLPTLYF. The CDR3 region has the DNA TGTGCCAGCAGTGAAGTAGTTCTAGGGTTACCTACGTTGTACTTC. The full variable domain, in which reference TRBV2 and TRBJ2-7 provide the parts outside the CDR3, is EPEVTQTPSHQVTQMGQEVILRCVPISNHLYFYWYRQILGQKVEFLVSFYNNEISEKSEIFDDQFSVERPDGSNFTLKIRSTKLEDSAMYFCASSEVVLGLPTLYFGPGTRLTVT.